The 6 T cell receptor beta chains listed next were all sequenced from one sample in a study of human T cells and chemical hapten exposure. TCRdb re-called the RACE reads with MiXCR, one entry per CDR3 protein. The sample yields 30,000 to 40,000 distinct CDR3 sequences, 9.5% seen once. The sample's time point: patch test 3, about 24 weeks after DPC sensitization. Regarding treatment: therapeutic diphenylcyclopropenone sensitization with weekly scalp DPC. Total RNA was extracted from unfractionated whole blood. This material consisted of whole blood, taken in connection with sensitization to the hapten diphenylcyclopropenone (DPC). The receptors were sampled from a man aged 50 to 60 with alopecia areata. Some clones in this sample may be carry-over from other donors' samples.

The chain uses TRBV28 and TRBJ2-1; D is undetermined. The CDR3 is made up of 14 amino acids. Germline lookup yields CDR1 MDHEN and CDR2 SYDVKM. The V end was cut by 3 bases, the J end by 7 bases, with 13 bases between. Here the CDR3 DNA reads TGTGCCAGCAGTTTTCTCCTAGTTGGGAATGAGCAGTTCTTC. Residues: CASSFLLVGNEQFF. The variable domain in full, completed from reference TRBV28 and TRBJ2-1, reads DVKVTQSSRYLVKRTGEKVFLECVQDMDHENMFWYRQDPGLGLRLIYFSYDVKMKEKGDIPEGYSVSREKKERFSLILESASTNQTSMYLCASSFLLVGNEQFFGPGTRLTVL.

This clonotype appeared a single time. This rearrangement joins TRBV4-3 to TRBJ2-7; 8 nucleotides line up with TRBD1. This CDR3 contains 13 residues. J lost 1 base, V lost 4 bases, and 0 bases had no gene match. Germline assignment: CDR1 LGHNA and CDR2 YSLEER. The CDR3 coding sequence is TGCGCCAGCAGCCGGGACAGGTCCTACGAGCAGTACTTC. Its translation: CASSRDRSYEQYF.

This clonotype was seen at least ten times. The rearrangement links TRBV4-3 to TRBJ2-7; 9 bases map to TRBD1. Germline V gene lookup returns CDR1 LGHNA and CDR2 YSLEER. After removal of 0 bases from V and 5 bases from J, the junction contained 8 bases not matched to a gene. CDR3 length: 16 residues. The CDR3 protein is CASSQEEGQGFDEQYF. DNA for the CDR3: TGCGCCAGCAGCCAAGAGGAGGGACAGGGATTTGACGAGCAGTACTTC.

This clonotype was counted at least ten times. CDR3 amino acids: CASSVGAGSVLTSTSYGYTF. CDR3 coding DNA: TGTGCCAGCAGCGTAGGGGCAGGGAGTGTGCTGACCTCCACCAGCTATGGCTACACCTTC. This sequence joins TRBV9 and TRBJ1-2; D possibly corresponds to TRBD1 (5 bases). Germline values: CDR1 SGDLS, CDR2 YYNGEE. There are 20 residues in the CDR3. Trimming removed 0 bases from V and 4 bases from J, with 28 bases in between. The whole variable domain, remainder taken from reference TRBV9 and TRBJ1-2, is DSGVTQTPKHLITATGQRVTLRCSPRSGDLSVYWYQQSLDQGLQFLIQYYNGEERAKGNILERFSAQQFPDLHSELNLSSLELGDSALYFCASSVGAGSVLTSTSYGYTFGSGTRLTVV.

This clonotype has only a few counts. The chain combines TRBV3-1 with TRBJ2-2; perhaps TRBD1 as D (5 bases). Germline CDR1 reads LGHDT; CDR2 reads YNNKEL (reference sequence). V was cut by 4 bases and J by 4 bases, with 10 bases left in between. The CDR3 covers 14 residues. CDR3 protein: CASSRTRGTGELFF. In nucleotides, the CDR3 is TGTGCCAGCAGCCGGACACGCGGCACCGGGGAGCTGTTTTTT. The entire variable domain, with the rest obtained from reference TRBV3-1 and TRBJ2-2, is as follows: DTAVSQTPKYLVTQMGNDKSIKCEQNLGHDTMYWYKQDSKKFLKIMFSYNNKELIINETVPNRFSPKSPDKAHLNLHINSLELGDSAVYFCASSRTRGTGELFFGEGSRLTVL.

The chain is built from TRBV6-1 and TRBJ1-2; D possibly corresponds to TRBD1 (5 bases). V lost 1 base and J lost 6, with 9 bases in between. This CDR3 is 13 amino acids long. Germline loops: CDR1 MNHNS, CDR2 SASEGT. CDR3 in DNA: TGTGCCAGCAGTGAAGGGGGGTCACATGGCTACACCTTC. Translating it yields CASSEGGSHGYTF.